Below are 4 T cell receptor beta chains sequenced from a single sample in a study of T cell changes during pregnancy in multiple sclerosis. TCRdb's table, derived via immunoSEQ multiplex PCR, lists solely in-frame clones and lacks some. This sample has about 100,000 clones, with roughly 90% found just once. The material was peripheral blood, obtained after pregnancy. Receptors originate from a female donor with multiple sclerosis, enrolled in a pregnancy study.

The gene calls are TRBV7-9 and TRBJ1-5, with 7 bases fitting TRBD1. There are 14 residues in the CDR3. The germline V gene has CDR1 SEHNR and CDR2 FQNEAQ (reference sequence). The ends lost 0 bases at V and 7 bases at J; junction bases unmatched: 3. The CDR3 sequence: CASSLAGTAQPQHF. The CDR3 bases are TGTGCCAGCAGCTTAGCCGGGACAGCACAGCCCCAGCATTTT.

The V call is TRBV29-1, the J call TRBJ2-5; D is unresolved. The CDR3 has 12 amino acids. V lost 2 bases and J lost 3, with 7 bases in between. Germline lookup yields CDR1 SQVTM and CDR2 ANQGSEA. The CDR3 DNA reads as TGCAGCGTTGAATACAGTGAAGAGACCCAGTACTTC. Translated: CSVEYSEETQYF.

This clone was found a few times. J is TRBJ2-7 and V is TRBV28; 12 nucleotides line up with TRBD2. Losses at the gene ends were 4 bases for V and 3 bases for J; bases not matched to a gene: 4. The CDR3 is made up of 15 amino acids. The germline CDR1 and CDR2 sequences are MDHEN and SYDVKM. In DNA form, the CDR3 reads TGTGCCAGCAGTTCCCTAGCGGGAGGGGTCTACGAGCAGTACTTC. Translated: CASSSLAGGVYEQYF.

V gene TRBV5-4 combines with J gene TRBJ2-3; 13 bases are shared with TRBD2. CDR3 size: 16 residues. CDR1 SGHNT and CDR2 YYREEE come from the germline V gene (reference sequence). V gave up 4 bases and J gave up 4 bases; unmatched junction bases: 6. CDR3 amino acids: CASSRGLAGTADTQYF. CDR3 DNA: TGTGCCAGCAGCAGGGGACTAGCGGGAACGGCAGATACGCAGTATTTT.